This entry concerns a single T cell receptor (beta chain). Assay used: immunoSEQ multiplex PCR; TCRdb lists only in-frame clones, some missing. The profile shows over 15,000 clones, roughly four fifths of them singletons. The V and J ends lost 7 bases and 9 bases, in that order; junction bases with no gene match: 6. CDR3 length: 15 residues. These data originate in a study of blood T cell repertoires in COVID-19. The J gene is TRBJ2-1, the V gene TRBV23-1; 16 positions match TRBD2. TRBV23-1 is treated as an ORF (open reading frame) with a function not yet certain. This clonotype originated in a man of 80 years or more with active COVID-19. The specimen was peripheral blood. The chain's CDR3 is CASTWGLAGGGEQFF. The CDR3 DNA is TGCGCCAGCACCTGGGGACTAGCGGGAGGGGGTGAGCAGTTCTTC.